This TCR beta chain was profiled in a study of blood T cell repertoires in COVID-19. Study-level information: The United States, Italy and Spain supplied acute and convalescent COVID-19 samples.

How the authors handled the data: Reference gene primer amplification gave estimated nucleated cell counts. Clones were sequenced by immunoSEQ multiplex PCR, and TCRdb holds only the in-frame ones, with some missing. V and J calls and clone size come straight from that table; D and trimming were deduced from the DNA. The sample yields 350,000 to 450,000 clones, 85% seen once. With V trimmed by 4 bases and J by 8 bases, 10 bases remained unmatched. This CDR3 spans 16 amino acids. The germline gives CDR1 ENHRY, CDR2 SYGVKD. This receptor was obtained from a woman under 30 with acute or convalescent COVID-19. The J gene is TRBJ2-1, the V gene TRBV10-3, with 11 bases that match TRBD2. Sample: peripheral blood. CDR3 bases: TGTGCCATCAGTGTGACTAGCGGGGAACAGGCGGATGAGCAGTTCTTC. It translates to CAISVTSGEQADEQFF.